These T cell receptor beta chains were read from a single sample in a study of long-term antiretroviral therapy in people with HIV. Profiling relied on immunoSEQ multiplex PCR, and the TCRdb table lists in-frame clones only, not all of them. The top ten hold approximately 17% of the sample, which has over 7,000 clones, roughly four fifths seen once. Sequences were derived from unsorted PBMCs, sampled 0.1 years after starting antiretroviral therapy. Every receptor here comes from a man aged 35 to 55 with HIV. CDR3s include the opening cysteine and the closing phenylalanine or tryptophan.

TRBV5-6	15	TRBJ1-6	CASSRPNYRDSPLHF
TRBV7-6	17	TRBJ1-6	CASSPSPGTGYHSPLHF
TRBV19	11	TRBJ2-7	CASSTGPEQYF
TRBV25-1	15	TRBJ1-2	CASSEHGGLDYGYTF
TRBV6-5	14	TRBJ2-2	CASRPGHDTGELFF
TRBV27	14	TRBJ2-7	CASSLGSGAYEQYF
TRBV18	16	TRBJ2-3	CASSPQHGSGRDTQYF
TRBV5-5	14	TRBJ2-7	CASRRLVVNYEQYF
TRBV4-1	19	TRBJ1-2	CASSPTRTAKLLLNYGYTF
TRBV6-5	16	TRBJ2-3	CASSYSGTSGGNTQYF
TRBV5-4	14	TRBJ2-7	CASSSGIRPYEQYF
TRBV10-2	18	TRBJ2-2	CASSDPAGGLRSTGELFF
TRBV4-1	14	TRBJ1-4	CASSHRDTGEKLFF
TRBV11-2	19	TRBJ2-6	CASSLIIVRESSGANVLTF
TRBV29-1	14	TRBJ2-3	CSVREGSITDTQYF
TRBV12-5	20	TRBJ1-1	CASGLGTLRAPGPPDTEAFF
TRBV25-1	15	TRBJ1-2	CASSEVGGRKNGYTF
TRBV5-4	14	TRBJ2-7	CASSPESIPHEQYF
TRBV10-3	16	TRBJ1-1	CAILPGGQGMNTEAFF
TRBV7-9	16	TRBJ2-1	CASSPLGLAGAFEQFF
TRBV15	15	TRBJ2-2	CATSSQHSNTGELFF
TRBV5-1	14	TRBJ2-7	CASSQQDGTYEQYF
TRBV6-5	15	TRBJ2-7	CASSYSGTGYGEQYF
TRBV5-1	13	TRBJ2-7	CASSLHPSYEQYF
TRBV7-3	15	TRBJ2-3	CASSWVGAATDTQYF
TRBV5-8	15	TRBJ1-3	CASSLSGDAGNTIYF
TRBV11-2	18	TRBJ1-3	CASDGVGTGQVSGNTIYF
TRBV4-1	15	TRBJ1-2	CASSQQTGSNYGYTF
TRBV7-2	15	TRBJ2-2	CASSLGSAGTGELFF
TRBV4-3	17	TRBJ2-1	CASSQELGASSYNEQFF
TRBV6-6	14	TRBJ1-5	CASVTGGENQPQHF
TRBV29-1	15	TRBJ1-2	CSVGPGNQGTYGYTF
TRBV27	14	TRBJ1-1	CASSLNRGNTEAFF
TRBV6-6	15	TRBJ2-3	CASSYQGRDTDTQYF
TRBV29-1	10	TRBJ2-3	CSVGPDTQYF
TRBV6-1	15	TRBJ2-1	CASSEHSGGAAEQFF
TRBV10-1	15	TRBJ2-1	CASSDNGARYNEQFF
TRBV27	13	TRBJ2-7	CASSLWTGSEQYF
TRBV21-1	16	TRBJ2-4	CASSKVAGMVGDIQYF
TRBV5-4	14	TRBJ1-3	CASSLVGAGNTIYF
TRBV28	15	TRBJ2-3	CASTLRGASTDTQYF
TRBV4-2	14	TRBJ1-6	CASTPGGADSPLHF
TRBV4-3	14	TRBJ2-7	CASSQDPGGHEQYF
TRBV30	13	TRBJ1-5	CAWSGQGGQPQHF
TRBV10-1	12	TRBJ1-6	CASGTGNSPLHF
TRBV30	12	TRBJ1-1	CAWSVDGLEAFF
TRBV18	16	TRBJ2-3	CASSPEVLSSTDTQYF
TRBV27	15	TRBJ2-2	CASSPTLAGGSELFF
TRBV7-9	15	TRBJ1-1	CASSPPTTGNTEAFF
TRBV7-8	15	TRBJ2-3	CASSLISVLTDTQYF
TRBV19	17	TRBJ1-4	CASSIVVSPTANEKLFF
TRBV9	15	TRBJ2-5	CASSVGSDRQETQYF
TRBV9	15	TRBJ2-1	CASSAQGNSYNEQFF
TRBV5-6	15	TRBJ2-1	CASSSTSDGYNEQFF
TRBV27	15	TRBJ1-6	CASSLSPRDNSPLHF